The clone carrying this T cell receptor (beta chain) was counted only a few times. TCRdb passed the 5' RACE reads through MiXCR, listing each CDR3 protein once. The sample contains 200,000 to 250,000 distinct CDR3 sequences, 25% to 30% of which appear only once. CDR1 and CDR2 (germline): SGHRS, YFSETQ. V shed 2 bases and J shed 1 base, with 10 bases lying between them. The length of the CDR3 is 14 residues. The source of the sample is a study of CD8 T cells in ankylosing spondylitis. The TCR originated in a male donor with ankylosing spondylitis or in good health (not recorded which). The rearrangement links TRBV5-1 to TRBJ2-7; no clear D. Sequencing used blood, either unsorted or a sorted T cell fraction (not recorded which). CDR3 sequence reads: CASSFETKSYEQYF. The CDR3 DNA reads TGCGCCAGCAGCTTTGAGACGAAGTCCTACGAGCAGTACTTC.